This T cell receptor (beta chain) is drawn from a study of identical twins (dated by TCRdb to the mid-2010s). Notes on the research overall: To test whether fetal clonotypes persist, the study used deep sequencing on TCR alpha and beta repertoires from monozygotic twins, unrelated adults of various ages, and cord blood. To rule out contamination, the twin experiments were replicated at different times with different library preparation protocols. Study-wide conclusions, independent of this receptor: Out-of-frame TCR alpha sharing in monozygotic twins was systematically underestimated by recombination models, whereas sharing between unrelated individuals was in agreement with the recombination models. Abundant cord blood beta clonotypes had fewer insertions, young adult naive repertoires showed a similar but weaker trend, and memory repertoires showed no such trend. Zero-insertion analyses could be partly confounded by invariant T cells such as MAIT and iNKT, although diverse VJ usage argued against such confounding for most clonotypes. Excess twin sharing in beta out-of-frame sequences was weaker because fewer shared sequences lowered the signal-to-noise ratio. Compared with coincidental sharing between unrelated individuals, out-of-frame TCR alpha sequences shared between twins had an excess of sequences with low generation probability. Because the same donors could not be followed over many years, the conclusions depended on cross-sectional statistical analysis.

Taken from cysteine to phenylalanine, the CDR3 has 15 residues. Only CDR3 DNA remains: 45 bases, in frame from the first base. The junction shows trimming of 4 bases on V and 2 bases on J, plus 18 bases between the germline ends. CDR1 SQVTM and CDR2 ANQGSEA were looked up in the germline V gene. Comments on this clonotype: Its antigen remains unidentified. No clone much larger than this one lies a single base away; base qualities are absent.

Only healthy Caucasian donors were included. The twin cohort comprised three pairs of female monozygotic twins, all aged about 18 to 30 years. Miltenyi CD45RO+ enrichment and human naive T-cell isolation kits were used to isolate memory (CD45RO+) and naive T cells from PBMC. The library was made by 5' RACE. Data came from an Illumina HiSeq 2000. Template switching introduced a universal primer binding site; the final cDNA contained a unique molecular identifier, enabling accurate counting of TCR cDNA molecules. Specific primers in the conserved constant-segment region were used to synthesize first-strand cDNA for the TCR alpha and beta chains. To control for contamination, every cDNA library carried two barcodes: a SMART-Mk sample barcode plus Illumina barcodes. TruSeq adapter sequences along with Illumina sample barcodes were introduced in two successive PCR steps. Sequencing of the TCR alpha and beta cDNA libraries was done on the Illumina HiSeq platform using custom primers. In the original analysis: MiGEC processed the raw reads to extract unique molecular identifiers, while MiXCR was used to determine the CDR3 positions. Recombination models were inferred per individual with the repgenHMM and IGoR tools using an EM algorithm. Shared clonotypes were analyzed with the tcR package in R, and sharing was normalized by the product of cloneset sizes. To study raw recombination without the effects of thymic and clonal selection, out-of-frame nonproductive sequences were analyzed. In TCRdb, the public reads were trimmed at Q25 with fastp and aligned with MiXCR, with productive beta chains retained. Rows are combined by CDR3 protein, so each entry shows the most common genes and DNA. The V and J calls were determined by TCRdb, not by the authors. Recorded for this sample are 240,000 or so distinct CDR3 sequences; roughly 13% of them occurred a single time. The top ten constitute around 4% of the sample.

This sample also belongs to another study, concerning yellow fever vaccine responses in identical twins. As noted in the second study: According to the authors, in identical twins the way T cells responded to vaccination appeared partly convergent and partly personalized. Focusing on identical twins, the study followed the T cell clones that responded to the vaccine, and did so with precision.

Sequenced material: memory (CD45RO+) T cells sorted from blood. The cell subset or site label of this sample denotes: CD45RO+ enriched T cells. This receptor chain uses TRBV29-1 and TRBJ2-7; the D region possibly corresponds to TRBD2 (6 bases align). The clonotype comes from a woman between 18 and 30 years old in good health. The CDR3 protein is CSVVFWGTGAYEQYF. The nucleotide sequence reads as follows: TGCAGCGTTGTGTTTTGGGGGACGGGGGCCTACGAGCAGTACTTC.